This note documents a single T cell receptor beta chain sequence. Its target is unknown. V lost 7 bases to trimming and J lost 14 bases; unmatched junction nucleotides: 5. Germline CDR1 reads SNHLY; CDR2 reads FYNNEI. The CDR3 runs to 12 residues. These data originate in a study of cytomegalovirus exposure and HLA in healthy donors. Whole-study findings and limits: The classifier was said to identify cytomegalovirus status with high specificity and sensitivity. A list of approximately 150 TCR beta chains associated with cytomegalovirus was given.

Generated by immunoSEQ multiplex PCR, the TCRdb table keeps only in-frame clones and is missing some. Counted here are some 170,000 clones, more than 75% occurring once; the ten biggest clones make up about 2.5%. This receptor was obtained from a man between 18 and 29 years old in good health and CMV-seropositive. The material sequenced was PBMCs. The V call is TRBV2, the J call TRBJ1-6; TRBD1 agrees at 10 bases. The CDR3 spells CASMGQGRTLHF. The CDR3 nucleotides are TGTGCCAGCATGGGACAGGGGCGAACCCTCCACTTT. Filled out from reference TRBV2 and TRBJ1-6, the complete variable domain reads EPEVTQTPSHQVTQMGQEVILRCVPISNHLYFYWYRQILGQKVEFLVSFYNNEISEKSEIFDDQFSVERPDGSNFTLKIRSTKLEDSAMYFCASMGQGRTLHFGNGTRLTVT.